A selection of T cell receptor beta chains follows, all from one sample in a study of shared clonotypes between healthy human individuals. The table came from immunoSEQ multiplex PCR; TCRdb's copy has only in-frame clones and leaves some out. The sample holds about 2.3 million clones, 85% to 95% seen once. The source material was naive CD4+ T cells from PBMCs. These receptors were collected from a man between 18 and 35 years old in good health. Some clones in this sample may be carry-over from other donors' samples. CDR3s include the opening cysteine and the closing phenylalanine or tryptophan. The D gene is left open where the match is weak. Part of the rows lack a size; the others show once, few, many or a class for expanded clones.

J gene: TRBJ1-3
D gene: TRBD1
clone size: NA
V gene: TRBV28
CDR3 DNA: TGTGCCAGCAGTTCCCTTCCAACAGGGGCTTGGAACACCATATATTTT
CDR3 protein: CASSSLPTGAWNTIYF

J gene: TRBJ1-2
D gene: NA
clone size: NA
V gene: TRBV9
CDR3 DNA: TGTGCCAGCAGCTTGGACAGAAACTATGGCTACACCTTC
CDR3 protein: CASSLDRNYGYTF

J gene: TRBJ2-3
D gene: NA
clone size: NA
V gene: TRBV27
CDR3 DNA: TGTGCCAGCAGTTCTATAACCACAGATACGCAGTATTTT
CDR3 protein: CASSSITTDTQYF

J gene: TRBJ1-4
D gene: NA
clone size: NA
V gene: TRBV5-1
CDR3 DNA: TGCGCCAGCAGCTTGGGGGGACATAGTCCTGAAAAACTGTTTTTT
CDR3 protein: CASSLGGHSPEKLFF

J gene: TRBJ1-1
D gene: NA
clone size: NA
V gene: TRBV9
CDR3 DNA: TGTGCCAGCAGCGTAGCCGTGAACACTGAAGCTTTCTTT
CDR3 protein: CASSVAVNTEAFF

J gene: TRBJ2-3
D gene: NA
clone size: NA
V gene: TRBV28
CDR3 DNA: TGTGCCAGCAGTTTAGATTCCACAGATACGCAGTATTTT
CDR3 protein: CASSLDSTDTQYF

J gene: TRBJ1-5
D gene: NA
clone size: NA
V gene: TRBV28
CDR3 DNA: TGTGCCAGCAGTTTAACATCTCAGCCCCAGCATTTT
CDR3 protein: CASSLTSQPQHF

J gene: TRBJ1-1
D gene: NA
clone size: few
V gene: TRBV5-1
CDR3 DNA: TGCGCCAGCAGCTTGCAGGGGCCGAACACTGAAGCTTTCTTT
CDR3 protein: CASSLQGPNTEAFF

J gene: TRBJ2-5
D gene: NA
clone size: NA
V gene: TRBV7-2
CDR3 DNA: TGTGCCAGCAGCCCTGGACCGGCTCAAGAGACCCAGTACTTC
CDR3 protein: CASSPGPAQETQYF

J gene: TRBJ1-4
D gene: NA
clone size: NA
V gene: TRBV15
CDR3 DNA: TGTGCCACCAGCAGAGAAAGAGCCAGTCTTTATGAAAAACTGTTTTTT
CDR3 protein: CATSRERASLYEKLFF

J gene: TRBJ2-7
D gene: NA
clone size: NA
V gene: TRBV7-2
CDR3 DNA: TGTGCCAGCAGCCCCCCCTCCGGCCGTGGCTACGAGCAGTACTTC
CDR3 protein: CASSPPSGRGYEQYF

J gene: TRBJ1-2
D gene: NA
clone size: NA
V gene: TRBV2
CDR3 DNA: TGTGCCAGCAGTGTCAAAACAGGGCTTAACTATGGCTACACCTTC
CDR3 protein: CASSVKTGLNYGYTF

J gene: TRBJ2-7
D gene: TRBD1
clone size: NA
V gene: TRBV18
CDR3 DNA: TGTGCCAGCTCACCAAAGGGGACAGCCCATTCCTACGAGCAGTACTTC
CDR3 protein: CASSPKGTAHSYEQYF

J gene: TRBJ1-6
D gene: NA
clone size: NA
V gene: TRBV6-6
CDR3 DNA: TGTGCCAGCAGCGGACGCCAGGTTGGCGGCAATTCACCCCTCCACTTT
CDR3 protein: CASSGRQVGGNSPLHF

J gene: TRBJ1-2
D gene: NA
clone size: NA
V gene: TRBV6-1
CDR3 DNA: TGTGCCAGCAGTGAGAATTCAGGGGCCCTTAACTATGGCTACACCTTC
CDR3 protein: CASSENSGALNYGYTF

J gene: TRBJ2-7
D gene: NA
clone size: NA
V gene: TRBV7-9
CDR3 DNA: TGTGCCAGCAGCCTGGGGTCGGGGACGAAGTATGGGGAGCAGTACTTC
CDR3 protein: CASSLGSGTKYGEQYF

J gene: TRBJ1-2
D gene: NA
clone size: once
V gene: TRBV28
CDR3 DNA: TGTGCCAGCAGTTTAGATCCGTATGGCTACACCTTC
CDR3 protein: CASSLDPYGYTF

J gene: TRBJ2-3
D gene: NA
clone size: NA
V gene: TRBV7-2
CDR3 DNA: TGTGCCAGCAGCTTTGGCCCTGACGGAAGGGGGGTGGATACGCAGTATTTT
CDR3 protein: CASSFGPDGRGVDTQYF

J gene: TRBJ2-7
D gene: NA
clone size: NA
V gene: TRBV5-1
CDR3 DNA: TGCGCCAGCAGCTTGGTACCGGCCTACGAGCAGTACTTC
CDR3 protein: CASSLVPAYEQYF

J gene: TRBJ2-7
D gene: NA
clone size: NA
V gene: TRBV5-1
CDR3 DNA: TGCGCCAGCAGCTTGGGCGCTAGCGCCTACGAGCAGTACTTC
CDR3 protein: CASSLGASAYEQYF

J gene: TRBJ2-7
D gene: NA
clone size: once
V gene: TRBV27
CDR3 DNA: TGTGCCAGCAGTTCCCTGATCGCCTCCTACGAGCAGTACTTC
CDR3 protein: CASSSLIASYEQYF

J gene: TRBJ2-7
D gene: TRBD2
clone size: NA
V gene: TRBV9
CDR3 DNA: TGTGCCAGCAGCGGAGGACTAGCGGGCGCATACGAGCAGTACTTC
CDR3 protein: CASSGGLAGAYEQYF

J gene: TRBJ2-3
D gene: NA
clone size: NA
V gene: TRBV7-9
CDR3 DNA: TGTGCCAGCAGCGACCGGGCGGTTTATGATACGCAGTATTTT
CDR3 protein: CASSDRAVYDTQYF

J gene: TRBJ1-2
D gene: NA
clone size: NA
V gene: TRBV5-4
CDR3 DNA: TGTGCCAGCAGCCCATCAACAGGGAGGGCGAATGGCTACACCTTC
CDR3 protein: CASSPSTGRANGYTF

J gene: TRBJ1-3
D gene: TRBD1
clone size: NA
V gene: TRBV18
CDR3 DNA: TGTGCCAGCTCACCCCAGGGGGACAGGGTCGGAAACACCATATATTTT
CDR3 protein: CASSPQGDRVGNTIYF

J gene: TRBJ2-4
D gene: TRBD2
clone size: NA
V gene: TRBV18
CDR3 DNA: TGTGCCAGCTCCCCGGGAGGGGACGGAAACATTCAGTACTTC
CDR3 protein: CASSPGGDGNIQYF

J gene: TRBJ2-7
D gene: NA
clone size: NA
V gene: TRBV10-3
CDR3 DNA: TGTGCCATCAGTGATTTTGACTACGAGCAGTACTTC
CDR3 protein: CAISDFDYEQYF

J gene: TRBJ1-4
D gene: NA
clone size: NA
V gene: TRBV7-2
CDR3 DNA: TGTGCCAGCAGCCCCCGTCGAGGGGCGTCTAATGAAAAACTGTTTTTT
CDR3 protein: CASSPRRGASNEKLFF

J gene: TRBJ2-7
D gene: TRBD2
clone size: NA
V gene: TRBV6-4
CDR3 DNA: TGTGCCAGCAGCGGGACTAGCGGGAGAGGGCTCGAGCAGTACTTC
CDR3 protein: CASSGTSGRGLEQYF

J gene: TRBJ2-7
D gene: TRBD1
clone size: NA
V gene: TRBV5-1
CDR3 DNA: TGCGCCAGCAGCTTCGGGACAGGGGCCTCCTACGAGCAGTACTTC
CDR3 protein: CASSFGTGASYEQYF

J gene: TRBJ2-1
D gene: TRBD2
clone size: once
V gene: TRBV5-1
CDR3 DNA: TGCGCCAGCAGCTTCCTAGCGGGGGCTTATCAGGGCAATGAGCAGTTCTTC
CDR3 protein: CASSFLAGAYQGNEQFF

J gene: TRBJ1-1
D gene: NA
clone size: NA
V gene: TRBV7-6
CDR3 DNA: TGTGCCAGCAGATTTATGAACACTGAAGCTTTCTTT
CDR3 protein: CASRFMNTEAFF

J gene: TRBJ2-3
D gene: TRBD2
clone size: NA
V gene: TRBV11-2
CDR3 DNA: TGTGCCAGCAGCTTGAACTCCGCGGGGGGTACGCAGTATTTT
CDR3 protein: CASSLNSAGGTQYF

J gene: TRBJ2-1
D gene: NA
clone size: NA
V gene: TRBV9
CDR3 DNA: TGTGCCAGCAGCGTAGCCCCCTCCCCACTAGAGCAGTTCTTC
CDR3 protein: CASSVAPSPLEQFF

J gene: TRBJ2-3
D gene: NA
clone size: NA
V gene: TRBV6-1
CDR3 DNA: TGTGCCAGCAGCCGGGACGGGAGCACAGATACGCAGTATTTT
CDR3 protein: CASSRDGSTDTQYF

J gene: TRBJ1-5
D gene: NA
clone size: NA
V gene: TRBV19
CDR3 DNA: TGTGCCAGTAGGGAGAGCAATCAGCCCCAGCATTTT
CDR3 protein: CASRESNQPQHF

J gene: TRBJ2-7
D gene: TRBD2
clone size: NA
V gene: TRBV19
CDR3 DNA: TGTGCCAGTAGAGCAGCGGGACTACAAACCTACGAGCAGTACTTC
CDR3 protein: CASRAAGLQTYEQYF

J gene: TRBJ1-2
D gene: NA
clone size: NA
V gene: TRBV29-1
CDR3 DNA: TGCAGCGTTTCAGAAAACCGCTATGGCTACACCTTC
CDR3 protein: CSVSENRYGYTF

J gene: TRBJ1-1
D gene: NA
clone size: NA
V gene: TRBV28
CDR3 DNA: TGTGCCAGCATCCAGGGATGGAGGGGGAACACTGAAGCTTTCTTT
CDR3 protein: CASIQGWRGNTEAFF

J gene: TRBJ2-5
D gene: TRBD2
clone size: NA
V gene: TRBV6-5
CDR3 DNA: TGTGCCAGCAGTTCGACTAGCGGGAGAGAGACCCAGTACTTC
CDR3 protein: CASSSTSGRETQYF

J gene: TRBJ1-1
D gene: NA
clone size: NA
V gene: TRBV5-1
CDR3 DNA: TGCGCCAGCAGCTTGGGGGCGGTTGGCACTGAAGCTTTCTTT
CDR3 protein: CASSLGAVGTEAFF

J gene: TRBJ2-5
D gene: NA
clone size: NA
V gene: TRBV7-3
CDR3 DNA: TGTGCCAGCAGCGAGGGAAACCAAGAGACCCAGTACTTC
CDR3 protein: CASSEGNQETQYF

J gene: TRBJ2-7
D gene: TRBD2
clone size: NA
V gene: TRBV27
CDR3 DNA: TGTGCCAGCAGTCTCGCCGGGTTAGTAGCGGGAGAAAACTACGAGCAGTACTTC
CDR3 protein: CASSLAGLVAGENYEQYF

J gene: TRBJ2-7
D gene: TRBD1
clone size: NA
V gene: TRBV6-5
CDR3 DNA: TGTGCCAGCCGCCGGGACAGGGGCTCCTACGAGCAGTACTTC
CDR3 protein: CASRRDRGSYEQYF

J gene: TRBJ2-7
D gene: TRBD1
clone size: NA
V gene: TRBV2
CDR3 DNA: TGTGCCAGCAGCGAAACGGGACAGGGCAGCGAGCAGTACTTC
CDR3 protein: CASSETGQGSEQYF

J gene: TRBJ2-2
D gene: TRBD1
clone size: NA
V gene: TRBV5-4
CDR3 DNA: TGTGCCAGCAGCCTCGGGACAGGGTGGGCGACCGGGGAGCTGTTTTTT
CDR3 protein: CASSLGTGWATGELFF

J gene: TRBJ1-1
D gene: NA
clone size: NA
V gene: TRBV5-5
CDR3 DNA: TGTGCCAGCATGGCGTCGGGGAACACTGAAGCTTTCTTT
CDR3 protein: CASMASGNTEAFF

J gene: TRBJ2-2
D gene: NA
clone size: NA
V gene: TRBV2
CDR3 DNA: TGTGCCAGCAGTCGACACGGGGAGCTGTTTTTT
CDR3 protein: CASSRHGELFF